This TCR beta chain was recovered during a study of blood T cell repertoires in COVID-19. As for the study in general: There were acute and convalescent COVID-19 samples, and they came from the United States, Italy and Spain.

The CDR3 consists of 15 residues. V was clipped by 4 bases and J by 2 bases, with 11 bases between them. CDR1 LGHNA and CDR2 YNFKEQ come from the germline V gene. Generated by immunoSEQ multiplex PCR, the TCRdb table keeps only in-frame clones and is missing some. This sample yields 70,000 to 90,000 clones, of which about four fifths are seen a single time; approximately 22% belongs to the top ten. Sequencing used peripheral blood. The chain carries TRBV4-2 and TRBJ2-2; D remains ambiguous. This TCR came from a human donor in a cohort sampled during active COVID-19. The CDR3 loop reads CASSPGDANTGELFF. The CDR3 bases are TGTGCCAGCAGCCCCGGAGACGCTAACACCGGGGAGCTGTTTTTT.